This T cell receptor (beta chain) was sequenced in a study of T cell changes during pregnancy in multiple sclerosis. Produced via immunoSEQ multiplex PCR; TCRdb's table is partial and in-frame only. The sample shows approximately 64,000 clones, about 90% of them seen only once. CDR1 and CDR2 (germline): SQVTM, ANQGSEA. Trimming took off 3 bases at V and 7 bases at J, with 18 bases between the two ends. CDR3 length: 14 amino acids. The sample holds one count of this clone. The chain joins TRBV29-1 to TRBJ2-5, with D possibly being TRBD1 (6 bases). The receptor was isolated from a female donor in good health, enrolled as a control in a pregnancy study. This specimen was peripheral blood, taken in the second trimester of pregnancy. The CDR3 nucleotides read TGCAGCGTTGATGGCAGGGGTTTTTTAGGGACCCAGTACTTC. Its protein product is CSVDGRGFLGTQYF.